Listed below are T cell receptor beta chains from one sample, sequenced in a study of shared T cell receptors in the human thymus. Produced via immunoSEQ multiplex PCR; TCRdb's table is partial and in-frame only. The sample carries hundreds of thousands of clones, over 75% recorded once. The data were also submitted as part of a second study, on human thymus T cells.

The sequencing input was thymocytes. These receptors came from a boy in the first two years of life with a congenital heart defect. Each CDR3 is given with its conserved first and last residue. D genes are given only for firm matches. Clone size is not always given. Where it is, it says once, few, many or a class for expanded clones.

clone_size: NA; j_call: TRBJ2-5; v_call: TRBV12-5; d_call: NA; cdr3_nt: TGTGCTAGTGGTTTGGCCCCCGGGGGGCAGGAGACCCAGTACTTC; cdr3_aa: CASGLAPGGQETQYF
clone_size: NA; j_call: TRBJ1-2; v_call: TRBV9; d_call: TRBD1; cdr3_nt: TGTGCCAGCAGCGTTTCCGGGACAGGGAACTATGGCTACACCTTC; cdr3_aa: CASSVSGTGNYGYTF
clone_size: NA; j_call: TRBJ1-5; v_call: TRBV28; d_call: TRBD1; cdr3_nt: TGTGCCAGCAGTACCGACAGGGTCGGCAATCAGCCCCAGCATTTT; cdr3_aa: CASSTDRVGNQPQHF
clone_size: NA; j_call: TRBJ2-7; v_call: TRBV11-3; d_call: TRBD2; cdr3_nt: TGTGCCAGCAGCTTAGAGGGGCGGGAGGTCTACGAGCAGTACTTC; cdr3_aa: CASSLEGREVYEQYF
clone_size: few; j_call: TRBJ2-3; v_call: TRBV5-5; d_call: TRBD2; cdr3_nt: TGTGCCAGCACCCCGGGACTAGCGGTTTTTTCCGATACGCAGTATTTT; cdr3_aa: CASTPGLAVFSDTQYF
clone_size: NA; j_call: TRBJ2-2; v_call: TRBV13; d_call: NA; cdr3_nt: TGTGCCAGCAGCTATAACTCGGGCACCGGGGAGCTGTTTTTT; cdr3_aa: CASSYNSGTGELFF
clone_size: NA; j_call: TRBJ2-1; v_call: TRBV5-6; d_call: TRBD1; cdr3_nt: TGTGCCAGCAGCGCGACAGGGTCCCCTTACAATGAGCAGTTCTTC; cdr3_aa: CASSATGSPYNEQFF
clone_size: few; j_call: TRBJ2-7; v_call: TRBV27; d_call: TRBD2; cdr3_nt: TGTGCCAGCAACCCGGGACTAGCGGGAGGATTCCACGAGCAGTACTTC; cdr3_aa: CASNPGLAGGFHEQYF
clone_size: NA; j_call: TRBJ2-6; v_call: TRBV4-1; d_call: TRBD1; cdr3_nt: TGCGCCAGCAGCCCGCCCCCTTACAGGGGCCCCTCGACCTCTGGGGCCAACGTCCTGACTTTC; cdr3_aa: CASSPPPYRGPSTSGANVLTF
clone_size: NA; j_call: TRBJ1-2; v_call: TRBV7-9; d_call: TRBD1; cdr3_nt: TGTGCCAGCAGCTGCGGACAGGGCTGTGGCTACACCTTC; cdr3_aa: CASSCGQGCGYTF
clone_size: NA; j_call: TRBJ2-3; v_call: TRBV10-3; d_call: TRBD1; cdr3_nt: TGTGCCATCAGTGAGTCGAGAGGACAGGGGGCGCATAAAGATACGCAGTATTTT; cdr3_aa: CAISESRGQGAHKDTQYF
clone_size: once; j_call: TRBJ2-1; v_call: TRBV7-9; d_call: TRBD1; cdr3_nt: TGTGCCAGCAGCAGCCGGGACAGAGCCTACAATGAGCAGTTCTTC; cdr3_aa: CASSSRDRAYNEQFF
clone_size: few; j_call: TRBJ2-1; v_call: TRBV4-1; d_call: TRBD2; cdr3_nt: TGCGCCAGCAGCCAACTGACTAGCGGGAGGGCCCATGAGCAGTTCTTC; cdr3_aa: CASSQLTSGRAHEQFF
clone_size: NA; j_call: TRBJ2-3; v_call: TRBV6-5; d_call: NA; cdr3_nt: TGTGCCAGCAGTTACGGGGAGAGGGCAGATACGCAGTATTTT; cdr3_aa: CASSYGERADTQYF